This is a list of T cell receptor beta chains from one sample in a study of molecular identifiers for immune sequencing clone quantification. A single record per CDR3 protein comes from TCRdb applying MiXCR to the PCR reads. The sample carries 550,000 to 750,000 distinct CDR3 sequences, approximately 20% recorded once. The sample consisted of naive CD8+ T cells from blood, with Jurkat cell RNA spiked in. These receptors were taken from a human donor in good health. Some libraries in this study had Jurkat cell RNA spiked in. Both conserved end residues are part of each CDR3. The order of the fields is V gene, D gene, J gene, clone size, CDR3 DNA, CDR3 protein. The D gene is left open where the match is weak. The listing skips clone size in some rows; elsewhere it reads once, few, many or a size class.

>TRBV4-1|TRBD1|TRBJ1-2|many
TGCGCCAGCAGCCAAAAAACCGGGACAGCACTTGACTATGGCTACACCTTC
CASSQKTGTALDYGYTF
>TRBV6-4|NA|TRBJ2-1|NA
TGTGCCAGCAGTGTTAGCGCGAGCTCCTACAATGAGCAGTTCTTC
CASSVSASSYNEQFF
>TRBV6-2/TRBV6-3|NA|TRBJ1-2|few
TGTGCCAGCAGTTATGGACCTAGCTACACCTTC
CASSYGPSYTF
>TRBV6-2/TRBV6-3|TRBD1|TRBJ2-5|few
TGTGCCAGCAGTTACACGACAGGGGAGGTCCAAGAGACCCAGTACTTC
CASSYTTGEVQETQYF
>TRBV4-3|NA|TRBJ2-2|many
TGCGCCAGCAGCCAAGGGCTGGGTATAAGCACCGGGGAGCTGTTTTTT
CASSQGLGISTGELFF
>TRBV4-3|NA|TRBJ2-2|many
TGCGCCAGCAGCCAAGATTTAGACACCACGAACACCGGGGAGCTGTTTTTT
CASSQDLDTTNTGELFF
>TRBV3-1|TRBD2|TRBJ2-7|NA
TGTGCCAGCAGCCAACCTAGCGGGGGGGCCTACGAGCAGTACTTC
CASSQPSGGAYEQYF
>TRBV7-9|NA|TRBJ2-7|many
TGTGCCAGCAGCGCGCCCGACCGAACAGGTACCCACGAGCAGTACTTC
CASSAPDRTGTHEQYF
>TRBV10-3|TRBD2|TRBJ2-2|few
TGTGCCATCAGTGATCTTAGCGGGGTTGAGAACACCGGGGAGCTGTTTTTT
CAISDLSGVENTGELFF
>TRBV27|NA|TRBJ2-5|many
TGTGCCAGCAGTTTATGGCCAAAAGAGACCCAGTACTTC
CASSLWPKETQYF
>TRBV7-6|NA|TRBJ1-1|many
TGTGCCAGCAGCTTGGGGGGGGGGGAGGCCCTCTTT
CASSLGGGEALF
>TRBV20-1|NA|TRBJ2-4|many
TGCAGTGCTACGTGGAACATTCAGTACTTC
CSATWNIQYF
>TRBV12-3/TRBV12-4|TRBD2|TRBJ2-3|many
TGTGCCAGCAGTTTACCCCCGATACTAGCGAAAAACGGGGCAGATACGCAGTATTTT
CASSLPPILAKNGADTQYF
>TRBV7-6|NA|TRBJ2-6|many
TGTGCCAGCAGCAAAATGACAGATTACCGTCGCTCTGGGGCCAACGTCCTGACTTTC
CASSKMTDYRRSGANVLTF
>TRBV12-3/TRBV12-4|NA|TRBJ1-4|NA
TGTGCCAGCAAGGGGACCCTGGCTAATGAAAAACTGTTTTTT
CASKGTLANEKLFF
>TRBV28|NA|TRBJ2-7|NA
TGTGCCAGCAGTCCTATTCCACAGGGTCAAACCTACGAGCAGTACTTC
CASSPIPQGQTYEQYF
>TRBV7-9|NA|TRBJ1-1|NA
TGTGCCAGCAGCTTAGGCCCCGGGGGGGGATCGAACACTGAAGCTTTCTTT
CASSLGPGGGSNTEAFF
>TRBV6-1|NA|TRBJ2-4|many
TGTGCCAGCAGGGAGCATCTTCAGTACTTC
CASREHLQYF
>TRBV11-2|TRBD1|TRBJ2-7|many
TGTGCCAGCAGCTCAGGGGGTCCGGGACCAGCCCAAGTCCGGCCTTACGAGCAGTACTTC
CASSSGGPGPAQVRPYEQYF
>TRBV6-5|NA|TRBJ1-4|many
TGTGCCAGCAGCGCAGACCCGGGACGGGAGATCGCAACTAATGAAAAACTGTTTTTT
CASSADPGREIATNEKLFF
>TRBV9|NA|TRBJ2-2|NA
TGTGCCAGCAGCGTAGAGTCCATCGCGACCATGAACACCGGGGAGCTGTTTTTT
CASSVESIATMNTGELFF
>TRBV25-1|TRBD2|TRBJ2-1|many
TGTGCCAGCAGTCCCGACCAGCGGGGGGGCAGGGGGCTGTACAATGAGCAGTTCTTC
CASSPDQRGGRGLYNEQFF
>TRBV11-2|NA|TRBJ2-1|NA
TGTGCCAGCAGCTCCCATACCAGGGGCCTGGGGAATGAGCAGTTCTTC
CASSSHTRGLGNEQFF
>TRBV7-2|TRBD2|TRBJ2-3|many
TGTGCCAGCACCCTAATAGCGGGAGGGGTGGCAGATACGCAGTATTTT
CASTLIAGGVADTQYF
>TRBV7-6|TRBD1|TRBJ2-3|many
TGTGCCAGCAGCTTACATCCGGGACAGGGATATTTAGATACGCAGTATTTT
CASSLHPGQGYLDTQYF
>TRBV28|NA|TRBJ2-7|many
TGTGCCAGCAGTTTATTGCGCGGCTACGAGCAGTACTTC
CASSLLRGYEQYF
>TRBV7-2|NA|TRBJ2-7|NA
TGTGCCAGCAGCTTAGGGTATCGCGCGGAGTTCATCGAGCAGTACTTC
CASSLGYRAEFIEQYF
>TRBV19|NA|TRBJ1-1|few
TGTGCCAGTAGTATGCTTGGGGGCACTGAAGCTTTCTTT
CASSMLGGTEAFF
>TRBV5-1|TRBD2|TRBJ2-5|many
TGCGCCAGCAGCTTGGCTTGGGAGGGCAAAGAGACCCAGTACTTC
CASSLAWEGKETQYF
>TRBV4-1|TRBD2|TRBJ2-5|NA
TGCGCCAGCAGAGCGACTAGCGGGGCTGAGACCCAGTACTTC
CASRATSGAETQYF
>TRBV7-9|NA|TRBJ2-7|many
TGTGCCAGCAGCACCGGTCCGGGTAATTGGGACGAGCAGTACTTC
CASSTGPGNWDEQYF
>TRBV6-6|NA|TRBJ2-7|many
TGTGCCAGCAGTTCCGTAGGGAGTCTTCCCTCCTACGAGCAGTACTTC
CASSSVGSLPSYEQYF
>TRBV6-1|TRBD1|TRBJ1-1|NA
TGTGCCAGCAGGCAGTCAGGGGGCCTGTCTGAAGCTTTCTTT
CASRQSGGLSEAFF
>TRBV7-6|NA|TRBJ2-5|many
TGTGCCAGCGAATCAGAACCACAAGAGACCCAGTACTTC
CASESEPQETQYF
>TRBV4-1|TRBD1|TRBJ1-1|many
TGCGCCAGCAGCCATCCTGAAGGGGGCTCAATCCCTGAAGCTTTCTTT
CASSHPEGGSIPEAFF
>TRBV6-2/TRBV6-3|NA|TRBJ2-1|NA
TGTGCCAGCAGTGTAGGGCGGTACAATGAGCAGTTCTTC
CASSVGRYNEQFF
>TRBV19|NA|TRBJ2-3|many
TGTGCCAGTAGTACTGGAACAGGGTACCCAGATACGCAGTATTTT
CASSTGTGYPDTQYF
>TRBV2|NA|TRBJ1-2|few
TGTGCCAGCTTCGGAATCCTCGATGGCTATGGCTACACCTTC
CASFGILDGYGYTF
>TRBV5-1|NA|TRBJ2-7|few
TGCGCCAGCAGCTTTAGTGGCAGGGTCGTTCCCTACGAGCAGTACTTC
CASSFSGRVVPYEQYF
>TRBV5-1|NA|TRBJ1-4|many
TGCGCCAGCAGCTTGGAAACTCCCGCAACTAATGAAAAACTGTTTTTT
CASSLETPATNEKLFF
>TRBV6-2/TRBV6-3|NA|TRBJ1-5|many
TGTGCCAGCAGTTTACAGAGTTATAGCAATCAGCCCCAGCATTTT
CASSLQSYSNQPQHF
>TRBV10-3|TRBD2|TRBJ2-1|NA
TGTGCCATCAGTGAGCGGGAGGGCTTTGGGGAGCAGTTCTTC
CAISEREGFGEQFF
>TRBV5-6|TRBD1|TRBJ1-2|few
TGTGCCAGCAGCTTGGCGGGACAGGGGCTTTTCTATGGCTACACCTTC
CASSLAGQGLFYGYTF
>TRBV4-2|TRBD1|TRBJ2-5|NA
TGTGCCAGCAGCCAAAACCCGACAGGGGGCAGGGAGACCCAGTACTTC
CASSQNPTGGRETQYF
>TRBV12-3/TRBV12-4|NA|TRBJ1-2|many
TGTGCCAGCAGTTTAGGCCGGACCTTCCAAGGCTACACCTTC
CASSLGRTFQGYTF
>TRBV5-1|NA|TRBJ2-3|many
TGCGCCAGCAGCTTGGCCGACAGAGCACTCACAGATACGCAGTATTTT
CASSLADRALTDTQYF
>TRBV5-7|TRBD1|TRBJ2-5|many
TGTGCCAGCAGCTTGCTACAGGGGGATATTGGCGAGACCCAGTACTTC
CASSLLQGDIGETQYF
>TRBV5-1|NA|TRBJ2-5|many
TGCGCCACCAGGTGGGGCCTGTTGGAAGAGACCCAGTACTTC
CATRWGLLEETQYF
>TRBV2|NA|TRBJ1-1|many
TGTGCCAGGGACCGGGCCCCGAACACTGAAGCTTTCTTT
CARDRAPNTEAFF